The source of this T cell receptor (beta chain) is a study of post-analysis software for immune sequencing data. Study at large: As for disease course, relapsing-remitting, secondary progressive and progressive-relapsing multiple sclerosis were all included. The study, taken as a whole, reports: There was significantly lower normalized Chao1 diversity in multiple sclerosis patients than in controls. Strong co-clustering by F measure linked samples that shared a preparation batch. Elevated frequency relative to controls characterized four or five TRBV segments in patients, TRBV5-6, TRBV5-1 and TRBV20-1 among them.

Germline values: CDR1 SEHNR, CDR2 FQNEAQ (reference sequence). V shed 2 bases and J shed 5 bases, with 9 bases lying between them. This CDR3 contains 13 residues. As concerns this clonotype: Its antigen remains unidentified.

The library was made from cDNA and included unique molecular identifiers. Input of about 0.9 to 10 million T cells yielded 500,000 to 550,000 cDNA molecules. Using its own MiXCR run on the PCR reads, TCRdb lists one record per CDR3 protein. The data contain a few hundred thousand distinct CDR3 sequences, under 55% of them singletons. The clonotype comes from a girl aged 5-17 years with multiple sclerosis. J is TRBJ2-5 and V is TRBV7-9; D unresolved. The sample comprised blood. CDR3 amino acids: CASSLQKGETQYF. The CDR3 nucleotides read TGTGCCAGCAGCTTACAGAAGGGTGAGACCCAGTACTTC.